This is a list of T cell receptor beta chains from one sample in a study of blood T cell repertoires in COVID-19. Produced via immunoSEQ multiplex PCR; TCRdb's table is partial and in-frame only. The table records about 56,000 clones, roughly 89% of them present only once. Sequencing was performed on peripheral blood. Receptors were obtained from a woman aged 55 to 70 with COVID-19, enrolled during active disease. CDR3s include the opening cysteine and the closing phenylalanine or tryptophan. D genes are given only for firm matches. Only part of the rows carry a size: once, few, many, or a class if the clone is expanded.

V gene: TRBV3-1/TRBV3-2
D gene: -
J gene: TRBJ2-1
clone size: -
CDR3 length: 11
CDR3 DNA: TGTGCCAGCAGCCGAGGCGATGAGCAGTTCTTC
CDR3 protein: CASSRGDEQFF

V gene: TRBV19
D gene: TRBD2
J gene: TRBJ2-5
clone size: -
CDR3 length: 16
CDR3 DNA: TGTGCCAGTAGTAGGGGCCTAGCGGGAGGAACAAAGACCCAGTACTTC
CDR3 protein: CASSRGLAGGTKTQYF

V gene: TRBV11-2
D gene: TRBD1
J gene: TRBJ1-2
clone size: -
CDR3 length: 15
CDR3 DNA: TGTGCCAGCAGCCCCTCCGGGACAGGGAACTATGGCTACACCTTC
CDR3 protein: CASSPSGTGNYGYTF

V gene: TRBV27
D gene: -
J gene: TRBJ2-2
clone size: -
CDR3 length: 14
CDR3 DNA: TGTGCCAGCAGTCTCGCTAGCGCCACCGGGGAGCTGTTTTTT
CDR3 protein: CASSLASATGELFF

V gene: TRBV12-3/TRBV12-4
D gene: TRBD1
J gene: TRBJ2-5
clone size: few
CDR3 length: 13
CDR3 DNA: TGTGCCAGCAGGATAACAGGGGGAAGGACCCAGTACTTC
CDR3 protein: CASRITGGRTQYF

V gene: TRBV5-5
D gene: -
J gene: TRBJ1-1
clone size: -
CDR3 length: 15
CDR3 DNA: TGTGCCAGCAGCTGGGGAGAGTCCATGAACACTGAAGCTTTCTTT
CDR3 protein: CASSWGESMNTEAFF

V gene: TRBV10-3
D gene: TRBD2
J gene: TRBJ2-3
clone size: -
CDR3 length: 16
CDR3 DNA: TGTGCCATCAGTGAGTCGGATAGCGGGAGAACAGATACGCAGTATTTT
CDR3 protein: CAISESDSGRTDTQYF

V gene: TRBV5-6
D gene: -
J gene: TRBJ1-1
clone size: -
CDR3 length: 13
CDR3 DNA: TGTGCCAGCAGCTATCCGGGTGACACTGAAGCTTTCTTT
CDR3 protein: CASSYPGDTEAFF

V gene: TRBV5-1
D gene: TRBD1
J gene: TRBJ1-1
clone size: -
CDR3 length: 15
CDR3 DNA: TGCGCCAGCAGCCTCGGACAGGGCGGGAGCACTGAAGCTTTCTTT
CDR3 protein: CASSLGQGGSTEAFF

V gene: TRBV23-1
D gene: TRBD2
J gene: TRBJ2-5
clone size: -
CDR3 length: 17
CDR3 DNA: TGCGCCAGCAGTCAGGGGACTAGCGGGGGACCCCAAGAGACCCAGTACTTC
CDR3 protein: CASSQGTSGGPQETQYF

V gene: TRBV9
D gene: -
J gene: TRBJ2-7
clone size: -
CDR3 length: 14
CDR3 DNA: TGTGCCAGCAGCACAGGGGGGAGGGCCTACGAGCAGTACTTC
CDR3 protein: CASSTGGRAYEQYF

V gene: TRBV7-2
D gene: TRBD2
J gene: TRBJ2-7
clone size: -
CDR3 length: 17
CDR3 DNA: TGTGCCAGCAGCTTAGACTATGCTAGCGGCCTCTCCTACGAGCAGTACTTC
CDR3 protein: CASSLDYASGLSYEQYF

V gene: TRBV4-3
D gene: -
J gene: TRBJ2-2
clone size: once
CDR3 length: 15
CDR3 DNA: TGCGCCAGCAGCCAAGCTGACATTAACACCGGGGAGCTGTTTTTT
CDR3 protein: CASSQADINTGELFF

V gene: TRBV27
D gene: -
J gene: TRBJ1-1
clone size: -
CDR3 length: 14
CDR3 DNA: TGTGCCAGCAGTTTAGTTACAGGGTCCACTGAAGCTTTCTTT
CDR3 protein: CASSLVTGSTEAFF

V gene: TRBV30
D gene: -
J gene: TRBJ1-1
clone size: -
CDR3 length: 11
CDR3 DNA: TGTGCCTGGAGCACCCAGGGAAGAGCTTTCTTT
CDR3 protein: CAWSTQGRAFF

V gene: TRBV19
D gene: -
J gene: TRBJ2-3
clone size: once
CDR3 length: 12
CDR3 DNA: TGTGCCAGTAGCACCGAGAAAGATACGCAGTATTTT
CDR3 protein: CASSTEKDTQYF

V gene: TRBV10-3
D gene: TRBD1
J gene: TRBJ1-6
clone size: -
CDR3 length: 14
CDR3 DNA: TGTGCCATCACTACAGGGGGTAGGAATTCACCCCTCCACTTT
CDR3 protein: CAITTGGRNSPLHF

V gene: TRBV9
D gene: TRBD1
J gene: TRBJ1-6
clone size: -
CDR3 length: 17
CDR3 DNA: TGTGCCAGCAGCCCCGGACCGGGACAGTGGTTATGGTCACCCCTCCACTTT
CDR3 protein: CASSPGPGQWLWSPLHF

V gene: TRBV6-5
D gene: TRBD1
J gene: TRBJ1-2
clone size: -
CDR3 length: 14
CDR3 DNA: TGTGCCAGCAGTTTCCAAGGACAGGCCTATGGCTACACCTTC
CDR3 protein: CASSFQGQAYGYTF

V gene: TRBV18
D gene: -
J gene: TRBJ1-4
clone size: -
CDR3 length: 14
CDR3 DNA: TGTGCCAGCTCACGGGAGGGACATAATGAAAAACTGTTTTTT
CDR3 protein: CASSREGHNEKLFF

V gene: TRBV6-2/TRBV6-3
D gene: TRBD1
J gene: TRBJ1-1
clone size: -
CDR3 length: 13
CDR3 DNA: TGTGCCAGCAGTTACGGAGGGACAGGGAAGGCTTTCTTT
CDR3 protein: CASSYGGTGKAFF

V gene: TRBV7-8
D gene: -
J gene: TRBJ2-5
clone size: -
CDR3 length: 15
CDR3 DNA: TGTGCCAGCAGCTTAGTTTTGACAGCTCAAGAGACCCAGTACTTC
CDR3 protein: CASSLVLTAQETQYF

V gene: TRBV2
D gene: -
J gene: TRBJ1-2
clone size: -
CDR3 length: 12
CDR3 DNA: TGTGCCAGCAGTGCCATTAGCTATGGCTACACCTTC
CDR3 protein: CASSAISYGYTF

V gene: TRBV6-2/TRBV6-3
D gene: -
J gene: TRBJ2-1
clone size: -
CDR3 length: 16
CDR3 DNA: TGTGCCAGCAGTTACACCCGACAGGCTCCCTACAATGAGCAGTTCTTC
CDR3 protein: CASSYTRQAPYNEQFF

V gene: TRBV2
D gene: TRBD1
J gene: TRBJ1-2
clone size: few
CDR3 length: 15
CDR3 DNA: TGTGCCAGCAGTGAAAGGACAGGGGTTAACTATGGCTACACCTTC
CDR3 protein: CASSERTGVNYGYTF

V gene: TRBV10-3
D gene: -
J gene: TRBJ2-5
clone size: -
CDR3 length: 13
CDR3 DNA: TGTGCCATCAGCATGGGGACTGATGCGACCCAGTACTTC
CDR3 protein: CAISMGTDATQYF

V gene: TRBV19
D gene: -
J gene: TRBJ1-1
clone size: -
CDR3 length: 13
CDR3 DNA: TGTGCCAGTAGTATTATGGGGGCCACTGAAGCTTTCTTT
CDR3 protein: CASSIMGATEAFF

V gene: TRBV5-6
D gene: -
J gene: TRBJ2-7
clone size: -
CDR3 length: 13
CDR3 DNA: TGTGCCAGCAGCTTGGTGGCGGATCTCGAGCAGTACTTC
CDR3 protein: CASSLVADLEQYF